The next 20 T cell receptor beta chains were all read from a single sample in a study of T cells expressing NK-cell markers. TCRdb reworked the 5' RACE reads into one entry per CDR3 protein, no DNA. Its table lists 350,000 to 450,000 distinct CDR3 sequences. Sequenced material: blood T cells: a sorted CD56 or NKG2C T cell subset, CD4+ or CD8+ T cells, or bulk PBMC T cells (not recorded which). The receptor set was obtained from a man aged 18 to 69 in good health.

V and J are TRBV20-1 and TRBJ2-5; TCRdb lists TRBD2, though no DNA is available to test this call. Germline CDR1 and CDR2: DFQATT and SNEGSKA (reference sequence). The CDR3 is made up of 14 amino acids. CDR3 loop: CSAGGTSYQETQYF.

The CDR3 spells CASSVRDRANQPQHF. This chain joins TRBV7-8 and TRBJ1-5; TCRdb names TRBD1, which stays unverified in the absence of DNA. The germline CDR1 and CDR2 sequences are SGHVS and FQNEAQ. The length of the CDR3 is 15 residues.

The chain links TRBV5-6 to TRBJ1-6; TCRdb's D call of TRBD1 is untestable without DNA. The CDR3 consists of 15 residues. Germline values: CDR1 SGHDT, CDR2 YYEEEE. The CDR3 here is CASSLPGVDNSPLHF.

J is TRBJ2-3 and V is TRBV6-5. Germline V gene data show CDR1 as MNHEY and CDR2 as SVGAGI. CDR3 length: 14 residues. The chain's CDR3 is CASRLTQTEDTQYF.

The gene calls are TRBV14 and TRBJ1-6; TCRdb's D call, TRBD1, is unchecked because there is no DNA. This CDR3 comprises 22 residues. Germline CDR1 SGHDN, CDR2 FVKESK. This CDR3 reads CASSQARGTGNDLSSYNSPLHF.

The chain carries TRBV6-1 and TRBJ2-3; the D call of TRBD1 rests on TCRdb alone, since no DNA is present to check it. CDR3 length: 14 amino acids. Germline V lookup: CDR1 MNHNS, CDR2 SASEGT. The CDR3 protein is CASRPQGATDTQYF.

The V and J genes are TRBV20-1 and TRBJ1-6; TCRdb designates TRBD1, a call that cannot be tested without DNA. The CDR3 loop spans 15 amino acids. From germline, CDR1 is DFQATT and CDR2 SNEGSKA (reference sequence). This CDR3 is CSARGRGTYNSPLHF.

The chain combines TRBV12-3 or TRBV12-4 with TRBJ1-6; TCRdb returns TRBD1, unconfirmable since there is no DNA. CDR3 length: 12 amino acids. The CDR3 loop is CASSARGSPLHF.

V and J are TRBV7-8 and TRBJ1-2; TCRdb picks TRBD1, but there is no DNA to check that call. This CDR3 spans 15 amino acids. Germline CDR1 and CDR2: SGHVS and FQNEAQ. The CDR3 sequence: CASSLVSGGSYGYTF.

The chain employs TRBV9 and TRBJ2-2; TCRdb returns TRBD2, unconfirmable since there is no DNA. CDR3 length: 16 residues. Per the germline V gene, CDR1 is SGDLS and CDR2 is YYNGEE. CDR3 sequence reads: CASSRSGGTNTGELFF.

The gene calls are TRBV20-1 and TRBJ2-1; TCRdb designates TRBD2, a call that cannot be tested without DNA. Germline CDR1 DFQATT, CDR2 SNEGSKA (reference sequence). The CDR3 extends over 17 amino acids. The CDR3 spells CSASPGLAGGSRHEQFF.

The V call is TRBV30, the J call TRBJ1-6; TCRdb's D gene call, TRBD1, goes unchecked for lack of DNA. Germline V gene data show CDR1 as GTSNPN and CDR2 as SVGIG (reference sequence). The CDR3 has 15 residues. The CDR3 here is CAWSVLQDGLGPLHF. Using reference TRBV30 and TRBJ1-6 for the parts outside the CDR3, the full variable domain is SQTIHQWPATLVQPVGSPLSLECTVEGTSNPNLYWYRQAAGRGLQLLFYSVGIGQISSEVPQNLSASRPQDRQFILSSKKLLLSDSGFYLCAWSVLQDGLGPLHFGNGTRLTVT.

This chain links TRBV4-1 with TRBJ2-5; TCRdb returns TRBD2, unconfirmable since there is no DNA. Germline values: CDR1 MGHRA, CDR2 YSYEKL. The CDR3 spans 14 residues. The CDR3 here is CASSQLGLQETQYF.

The V call is TRBV12-3 or TRBV12-4, the J call TRBJ2-3; lacking DNA, the TRBD2 call made by TCRdb goes unchecked. This CDR3 comprises 14 residues. CDR3 sequence: CASSPTSEVDTQYF.

This chain connects TRBV14 to TRBJ2-7; TCRdb names TRBD2, which stays unverified in the absence of DNA. Germline-derived CDR1 and CDR2 are SGHDN and FVKESK. The CDR3 has 14 residues. CDR3: CASSHGVAGAEQYF.

This chain joins TRBV27 and TRBJ2-3; the D call of TRBD2 rests on TCRdb alone, since no DNA is present to check it. There are 16 residues in the CDR3. The germline gives CDR1 MNHEY, CDR2 SMNVEV (reference sequence). The CDR3 sequence is CASSPRTSGFADTQYF.

This chain uses TRBV27 with TRBJ2-3; TCRdb lists TRBD1, though no DNA is available to test this call. The CDR3 consists of 12 residues. Germline CDR1 and CDR2: MNHEY and SMNVEV (reference sequence). The CDR3 here is CASSFRRGSQYF.

The chain combines TRBV4-1 with TRBJ1-5; TCRdb lists TRBD1, though no DNA is available to test this call. The CDR3 has 14 residues. In germline, CDR1 is MGHRA, CDR2 YSYEKL. CDR3 loop: CASSQGPGGQPQHF.

The rearrangement joins TRBV6-5 to TRBJ2-5; TCRdb calls TRBD1, which cannot be checked without DNA. Germline values: CDR1 MNHEY, CDR2 SVGAGI. The CDR3 sequence is 14 residues long. This chain's CDR3 is CASSLRQGQETQYF.

This rearrangement joins TRBV6-1 to TRBJ1-5. Germline CDR1 reads MNHNS; CDR2 reads SASEGT. The CDR3 has 16 amino acids. This CDR3 reads CASSEARRYSNQPQHF.